This is a list of T cell receptor beta chains from one sample in a study of T-cell memory formation after mild COVID-19. TCRdb reanalysed the 5' RACE reads using MiXCR and keeps one entry per CDR3 protein. Of a few hundred thousand distinct CDR3 sequences listed, over 13% are singletons. The sequenced material came from PBMCs or a T cell subset sorted from them (not recorded which). Receptors originate from a man aged 18 to 30 who had mild COVID-19 (a few samples of this study predate the infection). Cell type and time point are not known. The conserved cysteine and the conserved F or W are not part of the CDR3 here. D genes are given only for firm matches.

TRBJ1-1,NA,TRBV4-1,ASSQGGRPEAF
TRBJ2-5,TRBD2,TRBV20-1,SARGPAGAGETQY
TRBJ2-5,TRBD2,TRBV5-1,ASSRGGAGETQY
TRBJ2-7,NA,TRBV12-3/TRBV12-4,ASSEGFIHEQY
TRBJ1-2,NA,TRBV15,ATSRGSGWGSNYGYT
TRBJ2-3,NA,TRBV7-2,ASLQGVGYSEGQY
TRBJ2-3,NA,TRBV15,ATSRVSRGPDTQY
TRBJ2-5,NA,TRBV7-2,ASSLGGNAETQY
TRBJ2-5,TRBD2,TRBV10-3,AISESERGTQY
TRBJ2-1,TRBD2,TRBV6-4,ASSRLAGGVEQF
TRBJ1-2,NA,TRBV29-1,STEEGDDYGYT
TRBJ1-1,NA,TRBV29-1,SVDGEGTLNTEAF
TRBJ2-4,TRBD2,TRBV7-9,ASGRLAEQNIQY
TRBJ1-1,NA,TRBV7-9,ASSPDVASTEAF
TRBJ1-1,NA,TRBV20-1,SPKGGGEAF
TRBJ1-6,NA,TRBV27,ASSLGRSSPLH
TRBJ2-2,TRBD1,TRBV10-3,AISEPYRGSNTGELF
TRBJ2-5,TRBD2,TRBV4-3,ASSQGSRRGGGRQETQY
TRBJ1-6,NA,TRBV5-1,ASSYTRGKDNSPLH
TRBJ2-5,NA,TRBV5-1,ASSPGPPGETQY